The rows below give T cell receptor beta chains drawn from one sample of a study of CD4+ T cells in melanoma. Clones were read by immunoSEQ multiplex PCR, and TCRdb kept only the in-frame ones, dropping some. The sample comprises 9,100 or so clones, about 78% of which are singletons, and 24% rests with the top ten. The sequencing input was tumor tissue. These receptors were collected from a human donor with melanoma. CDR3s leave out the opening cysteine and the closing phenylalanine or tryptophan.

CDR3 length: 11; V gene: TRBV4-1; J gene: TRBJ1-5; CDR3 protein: ASSQDGYQPQH
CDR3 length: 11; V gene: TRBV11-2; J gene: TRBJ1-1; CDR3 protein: ASSLGQDLGAF
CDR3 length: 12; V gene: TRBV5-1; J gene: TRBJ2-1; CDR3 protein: ASSPHRQDNEQF
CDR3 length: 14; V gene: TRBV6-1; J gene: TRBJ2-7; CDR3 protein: ASSEWGTGRSYEQY
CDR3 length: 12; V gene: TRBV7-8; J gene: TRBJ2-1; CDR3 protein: ASSLVPRSNEQF
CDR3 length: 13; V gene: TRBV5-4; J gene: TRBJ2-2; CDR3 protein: ASSSNRGRTGELF
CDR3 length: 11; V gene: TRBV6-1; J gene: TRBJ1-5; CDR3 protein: ASSQTGTATYR
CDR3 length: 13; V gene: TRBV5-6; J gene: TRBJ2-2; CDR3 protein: ASSYGRRDTGELF
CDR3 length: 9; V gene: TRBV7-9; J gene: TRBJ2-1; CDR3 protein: ASSWATEQF
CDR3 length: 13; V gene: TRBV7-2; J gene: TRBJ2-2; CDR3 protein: ASKRTVANTGELF
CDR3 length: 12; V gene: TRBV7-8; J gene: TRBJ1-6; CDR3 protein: ASSRQGMNSPLH
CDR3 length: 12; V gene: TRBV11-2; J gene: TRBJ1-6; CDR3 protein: ASSLVPGNSPLH
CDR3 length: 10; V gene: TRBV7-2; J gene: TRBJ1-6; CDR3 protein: ASSSPISPLH
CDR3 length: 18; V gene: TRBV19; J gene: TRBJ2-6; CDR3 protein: ASSIDQWQGLASGANVLT
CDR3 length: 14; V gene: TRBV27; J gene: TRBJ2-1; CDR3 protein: ASSRLAGGLANEQF
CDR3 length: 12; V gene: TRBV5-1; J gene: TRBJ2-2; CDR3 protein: ASCSGGTVGELF
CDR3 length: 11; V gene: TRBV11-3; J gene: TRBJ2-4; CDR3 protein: ASSLETIGIQY
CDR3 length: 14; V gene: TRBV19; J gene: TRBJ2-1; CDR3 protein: ASSIAAGGTYNEQF
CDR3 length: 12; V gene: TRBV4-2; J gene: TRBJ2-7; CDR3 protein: ASSHSRGAYEQY
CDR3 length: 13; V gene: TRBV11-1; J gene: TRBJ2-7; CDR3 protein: ASSLDSGTVGEQY
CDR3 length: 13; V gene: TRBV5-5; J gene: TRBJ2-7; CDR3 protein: ASSWDRVKGYEQY
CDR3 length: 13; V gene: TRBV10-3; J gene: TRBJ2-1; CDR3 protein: AISEAGSSYNEQF
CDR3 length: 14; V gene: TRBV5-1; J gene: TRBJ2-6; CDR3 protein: ASGEGLDSGANVLT
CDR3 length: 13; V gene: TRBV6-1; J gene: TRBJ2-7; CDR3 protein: AIGTGGTGGGEQY
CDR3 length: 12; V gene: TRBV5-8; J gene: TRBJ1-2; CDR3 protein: ASQLGLGHYGYT
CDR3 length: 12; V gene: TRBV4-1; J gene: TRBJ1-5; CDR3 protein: ASSHTTGWQPQH
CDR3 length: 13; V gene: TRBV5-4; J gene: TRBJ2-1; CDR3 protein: ASSLSTDSYNEQF
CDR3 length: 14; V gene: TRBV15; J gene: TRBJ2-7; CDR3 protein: ATSNIQGSLIREQY